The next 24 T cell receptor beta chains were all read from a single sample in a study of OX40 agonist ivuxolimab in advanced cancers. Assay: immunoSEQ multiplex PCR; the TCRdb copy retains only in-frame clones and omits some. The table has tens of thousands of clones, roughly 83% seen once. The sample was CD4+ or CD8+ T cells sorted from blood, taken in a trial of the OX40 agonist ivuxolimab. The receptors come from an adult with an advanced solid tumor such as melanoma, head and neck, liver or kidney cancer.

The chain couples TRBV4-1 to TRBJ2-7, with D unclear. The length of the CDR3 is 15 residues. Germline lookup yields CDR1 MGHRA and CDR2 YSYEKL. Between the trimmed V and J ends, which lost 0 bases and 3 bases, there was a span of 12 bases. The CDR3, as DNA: TGCGCCAGCAGCCAAGAAACAAACCACCACTACGAGCAGTACTTC. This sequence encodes CASSQETNHHYEQYF.

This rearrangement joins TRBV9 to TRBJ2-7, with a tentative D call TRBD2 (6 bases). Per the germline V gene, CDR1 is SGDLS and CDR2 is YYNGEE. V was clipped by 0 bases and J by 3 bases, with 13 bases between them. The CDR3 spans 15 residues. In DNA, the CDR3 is TGTGCCAGCAGCGTAGCTGCTAGCGATTTCTACGAGCAGTACTTC. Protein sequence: CASSVAASDFYEQYF.

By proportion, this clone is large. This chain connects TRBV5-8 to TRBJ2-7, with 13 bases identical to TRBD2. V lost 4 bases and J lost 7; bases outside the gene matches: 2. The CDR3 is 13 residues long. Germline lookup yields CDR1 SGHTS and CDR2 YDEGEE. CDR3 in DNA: TGTGCCAGCAGCGGACTAGCGGGAGATGAGCAGTACTTC. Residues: CASSGLAGDEQYF.

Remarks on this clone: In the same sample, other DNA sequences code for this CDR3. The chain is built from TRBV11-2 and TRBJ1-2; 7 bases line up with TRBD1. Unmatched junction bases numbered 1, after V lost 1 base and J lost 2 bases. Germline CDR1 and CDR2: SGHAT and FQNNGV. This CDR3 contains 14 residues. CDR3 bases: TGTGCCAGCAGCTTAGGACAGGGCAACTATGGCTACACCTTC. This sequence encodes CASSLGQGNYGYTF.

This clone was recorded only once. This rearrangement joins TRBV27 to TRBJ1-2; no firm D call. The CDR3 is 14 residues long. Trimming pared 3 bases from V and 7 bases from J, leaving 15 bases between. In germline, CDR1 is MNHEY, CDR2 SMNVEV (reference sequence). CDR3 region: CASSFGQDWFGYTF. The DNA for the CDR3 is TGTGCCAGCAGTTTTGGGCAGGATTGGTTTGGCTACACCTTC.

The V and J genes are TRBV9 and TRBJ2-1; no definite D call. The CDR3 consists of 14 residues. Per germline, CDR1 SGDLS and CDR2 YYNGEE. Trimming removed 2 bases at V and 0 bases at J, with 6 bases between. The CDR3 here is CASSVDGSYNEQFF. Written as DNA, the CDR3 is TGTGCCAGCAGCGTGGATGGCTCCTACAATGAGCAGTTCTTC.

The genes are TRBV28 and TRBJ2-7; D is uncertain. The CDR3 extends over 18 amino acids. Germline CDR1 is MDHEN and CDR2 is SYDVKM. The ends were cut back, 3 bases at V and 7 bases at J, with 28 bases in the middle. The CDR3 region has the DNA TGTGCCAGCAGTTTTGGGATTGGTGGAACAGCCCTTCTAGGAGAGCAGTACTTC. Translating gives CASSFGIGGTALLGEQYF.

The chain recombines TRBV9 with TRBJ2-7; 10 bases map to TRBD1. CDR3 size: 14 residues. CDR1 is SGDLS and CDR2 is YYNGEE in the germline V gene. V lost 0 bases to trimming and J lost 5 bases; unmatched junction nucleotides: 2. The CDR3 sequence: CASSVDGTGDEQYF. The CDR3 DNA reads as TGTGCCAGCAGCGTAGATGGGACAGGGGACGAGCAGTACTTC.

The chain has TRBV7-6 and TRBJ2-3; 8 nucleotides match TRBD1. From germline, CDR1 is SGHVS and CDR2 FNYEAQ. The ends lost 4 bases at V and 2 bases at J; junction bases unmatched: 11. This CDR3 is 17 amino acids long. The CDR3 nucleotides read TGTGCCAGCAGCTCGAATCCGGGGCAGGGGGCCACAGATACGCAGTATTTT. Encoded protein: CASSSNPGQGATDTQYF. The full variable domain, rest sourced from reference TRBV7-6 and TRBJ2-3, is GAGVSQSPRYKVTKRGQDVALRCDPISGHVSLYWYRQALGQGPEFLTYFNYEAQQDKSGLPNDRFSAERPEGSISTLTIQRTEQRDSAMYRCASSSNPGQGATDTQYFGPGTRLTVL.

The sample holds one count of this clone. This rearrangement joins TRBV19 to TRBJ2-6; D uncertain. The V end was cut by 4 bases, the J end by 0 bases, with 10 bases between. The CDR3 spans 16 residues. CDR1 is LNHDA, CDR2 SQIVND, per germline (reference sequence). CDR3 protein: CASSSSPGSGANVLTF. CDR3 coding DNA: TGTGCCAGTAGTAGCAGCCCGGGCTCTGGGGCCAACGTCCTGACTTTC.

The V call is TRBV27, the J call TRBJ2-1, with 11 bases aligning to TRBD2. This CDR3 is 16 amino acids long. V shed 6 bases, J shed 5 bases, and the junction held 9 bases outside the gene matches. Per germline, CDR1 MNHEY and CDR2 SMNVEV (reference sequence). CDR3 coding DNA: TGTGCCAGCAGCCACTTCGGGACTAGCGGAAACAATGAGCAGTTCTTC. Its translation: CASSHFGTSGNNEQFF.

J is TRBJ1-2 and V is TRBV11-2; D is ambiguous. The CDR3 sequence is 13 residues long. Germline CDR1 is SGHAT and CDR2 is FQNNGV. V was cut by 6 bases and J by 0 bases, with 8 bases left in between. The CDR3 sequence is CASRMGPNYGYTF. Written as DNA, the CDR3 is TGTGCCAGCAGGATGGGCCCTAACTATGGCTACACCTTC.

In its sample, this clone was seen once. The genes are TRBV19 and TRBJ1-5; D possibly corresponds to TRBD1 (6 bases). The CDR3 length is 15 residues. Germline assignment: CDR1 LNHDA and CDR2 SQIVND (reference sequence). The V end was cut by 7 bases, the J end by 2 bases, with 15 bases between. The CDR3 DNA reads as TGTGCCAGTAACGCAGGGGCCGGGGGCAATCAGCCCCAGCATTTT. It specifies CASNAGAGGNQPQHF.

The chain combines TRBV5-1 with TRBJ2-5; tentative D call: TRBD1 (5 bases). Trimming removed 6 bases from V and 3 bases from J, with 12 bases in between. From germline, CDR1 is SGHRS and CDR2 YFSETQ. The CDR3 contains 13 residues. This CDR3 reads CASTKDRKETQYF. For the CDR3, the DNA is TGCGCCAGCACCAAAGACAGAAAAGAGACCCAGTACTTC.

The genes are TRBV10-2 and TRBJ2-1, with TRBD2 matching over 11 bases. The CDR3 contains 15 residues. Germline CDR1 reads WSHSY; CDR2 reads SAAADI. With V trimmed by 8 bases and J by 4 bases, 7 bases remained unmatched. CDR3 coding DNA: TGCGCCAGCGGCGAGACTAGCGGGGCGTACAATGAGCAGTTCTTC. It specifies CASGETSGAYNEQFF.

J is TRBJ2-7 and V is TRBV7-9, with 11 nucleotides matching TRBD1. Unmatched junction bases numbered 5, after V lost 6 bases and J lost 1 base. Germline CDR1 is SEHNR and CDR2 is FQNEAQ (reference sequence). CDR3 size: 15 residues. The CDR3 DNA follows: TGTGCCAGCAGTCCCGGGACAGGGGGGTCCTACGAGCAGTACTTC. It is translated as CASSPGTGGSYEQYF. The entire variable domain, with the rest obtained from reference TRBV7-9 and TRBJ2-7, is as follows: DTGVSQNPRHKITKRGQNVTFRCDPISEHNRLYWYRQTLGQGPEFLTYFQNEAQLEKSRLLSDRFSAERPKGSFSTLEIQRTEQGDSAMYLCASSPGTGGSYEQYFGPGTRLTVT.

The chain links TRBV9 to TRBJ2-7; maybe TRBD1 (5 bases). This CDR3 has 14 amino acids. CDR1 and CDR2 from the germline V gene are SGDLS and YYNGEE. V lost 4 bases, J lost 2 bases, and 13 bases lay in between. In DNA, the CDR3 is TGTGCCAGCAGCTCCAAGGGGATAGCCTACGAGCAGTACTTC. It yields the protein CASSSKGIAYEQYF.

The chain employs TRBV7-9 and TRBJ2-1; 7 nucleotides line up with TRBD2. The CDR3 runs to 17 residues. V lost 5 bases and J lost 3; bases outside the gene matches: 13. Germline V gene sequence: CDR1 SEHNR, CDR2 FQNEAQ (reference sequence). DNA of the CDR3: TGTGCCAGCAGCCTAGATGGGTGGTCTAGCGGCTACAATGAGCAGTTCTTC. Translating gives CASSLDGWSSGYNEQFF.

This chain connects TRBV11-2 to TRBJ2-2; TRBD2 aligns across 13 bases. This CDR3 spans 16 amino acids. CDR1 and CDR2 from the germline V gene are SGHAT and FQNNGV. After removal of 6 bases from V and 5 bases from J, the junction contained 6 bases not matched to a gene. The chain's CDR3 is CASSIGLAGETGELFF. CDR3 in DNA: TGTGCCAGCAGTATAGGACTAGCGGGAGAAACCGGGGAGCTGTTTTTT.

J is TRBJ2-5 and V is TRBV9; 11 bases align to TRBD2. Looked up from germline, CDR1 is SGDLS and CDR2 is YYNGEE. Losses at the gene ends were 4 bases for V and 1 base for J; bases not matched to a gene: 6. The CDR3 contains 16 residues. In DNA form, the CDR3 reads TGTGCCAGCAGCCCAGGGACTAGCGGATCCCAAGAGACCCAGTACTTC. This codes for CASSPGTSGSQETQYF.

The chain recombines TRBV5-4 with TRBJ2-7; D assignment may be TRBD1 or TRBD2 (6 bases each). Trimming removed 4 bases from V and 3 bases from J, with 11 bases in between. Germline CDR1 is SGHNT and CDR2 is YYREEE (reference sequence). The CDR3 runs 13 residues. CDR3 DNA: TGTGCCAGCAGCCCGGGGGCCGGCTACGAGCAGTACTTC. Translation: CASSPGAGYEQYF.

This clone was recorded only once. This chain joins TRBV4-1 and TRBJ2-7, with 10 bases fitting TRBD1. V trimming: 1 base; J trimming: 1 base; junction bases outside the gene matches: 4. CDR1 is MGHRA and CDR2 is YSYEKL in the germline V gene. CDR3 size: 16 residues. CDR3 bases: TGCGCCAGCAGCCAAGGGACAGGGGGTTTGTCCTACGAGCAGTACTTC. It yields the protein CASSQGTGGLSYEQYF.

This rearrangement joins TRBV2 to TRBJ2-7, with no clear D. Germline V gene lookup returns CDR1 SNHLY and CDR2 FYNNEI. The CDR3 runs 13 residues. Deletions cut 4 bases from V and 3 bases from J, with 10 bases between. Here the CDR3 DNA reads TGTGCCAGCAGTGGAAGGAGCGACTACGAGCAGTACTTC. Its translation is CASSGRSDYEQYF.

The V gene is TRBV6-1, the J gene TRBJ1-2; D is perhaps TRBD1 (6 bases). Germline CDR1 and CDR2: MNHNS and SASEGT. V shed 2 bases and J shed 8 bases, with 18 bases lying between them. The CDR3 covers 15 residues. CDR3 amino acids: CASSEKGGEWGGYTF. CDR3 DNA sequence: TGTGCCAGCAGTGAAAAAGGGGGGGAGTGGGGAGGCTACACCTTC.